Listed here are 28 T cell receptor beta chains from one sample, sequenced in a study of blood T cell repertoires in COVID-19. Produced via immunoSEQ multiplex PCR; TCRdb's table is partial and in-frame only. The sample has hundreds of thousands of clones; about 90% are singletons. Sample: peripheral blood. The source of these receptors is a woman aged 40-49 years with COVID-19, enrolled during active disease.

This rearrangement joins TRBV7-2 to TRBJ2-7; TRBD2 might be the D (5 bases). Trimming left V 4 bases short and J 5 bases short, with 18 bases between. Germline V gene lookup returns CDR1 SGHTA and CDR2 FQGNSA. CDR3 length equals 15 residues. Written as DNA, the CDR3 is TGTGCCAGCAGCTCGACTCGGACCGGACTCCACGAGCAGTACTTC. This encodes CASSSTRTGLHEQYF. Combining the CDR3 with reference TRBV7-2 and TRBJ2-7 gives the whole variable domain GAGVSQSPSNKVTEKGKDVELRCDPISGHTALYWYRQSLGQGLEFLIYFQGNSAPDKSGLPSDRFSAERTGGSVSTLTIQRTQQEDSAVYLCASSSTRTGLHEQYFGPGTRLTVT.

The chain carries TRBV6-5 and TRBJ2-3, with D possibly being TRBD1 (6 bases). Trimming shortened V by 7 bases and J by 2 bases, and 13 bases separated the two germline ends. CDR1 MNHEY and CDR2 SVGAGI come from the germline V gene. The CDR3 has 14 residues. In DNA, the CDR3 is TGTGCCAGCAAAGGGGCAGGGGACACAGATACGCAGTATTTT. Its protein is CASKGAGDTDTQYF.

The chain has TRBV5-6 and TRBJ2-7; 7 nucleotides line up with TRBD1. The ends lost 4 bases at V and 2 bases at J; junction bases unmatched: 9. There are 15 residues in the CDR3. Germline V gene sequence: CDR1 SGHDT, CDR2 YYEEEE. CDR3 coding DNA: TGTGCCAGCAGCACAAAACCCCAGGGGGCCTACGAGCAGTACTTC. It is translated as CASSTKPQGAYEQYF. The full variable domain, completed using reference TRBV5-6 and TRBJ2-7, is DAGVTQSPTHLIKTRGQQVTLRCSPKSGHDTVSWYQQALGQGPQFIFQYYEEEERQRGNFPDRFSGHQFPNYSSELNVNALLLGDSALYLCASSTKPQGAYEQYFGPGTRLTVT.

CDR3 bases: TGTGCCAGCAAGGGTGTTACCGGGAGGGCACCGAGCTCCTACGAGCAGTACTTC. It is translated as CASKGVTGRAPSSYEQYF. The V call is TRBV27, the J call TRBJ2-7; 8 nucleotides match TRBD2. CDR3 size: 18 residues. V shed 7 bases and J 0 bases; nucleotides not matched to a gene: 17. Germline V gene sequence: CDR1 MNHEY, CDR2 SMNVEV (reference sequence).

CDR3 amino acids: CASRVAGGTDTQYF. CDR3 coding DNA: TGTGCCAGCAGAGTAGCGGGGGGCACAGATACGCAGTATTTT. The chain employs TRBV6-5 and TRBJ2-3, with 9 bases identical to TRBD2. Germline CDR1 MNHEY, CDR2 SVGAGI. The junction had 2 bases not matched to a gene; V was cut back by 6 bases and J by 1 base. This CDR3 has 14 amino acids.

The CDR3 reads CASRTVDKHSYEQYF. In DNA form, the CDR3 reads TGTGCCAGTAGAACTGTTGACAAGCACTCCTACGAGCAGTACTTC. This chain links TRBV19 with TRBJ2-7, with D unclear. Germline CDR1 is LNHDA and CDR2 is SQIVND (reference sequence). This CDR3 is built from 15 residues. V lost 6 bases and J lost 0, with 15 bases in between. Full variable domain (outside the CDR3, taken from reference TRBV19 and TRBJ2-7): DGGITQSPKYLFRKEGQNVTLSCEQNLNHDAMYWYRQDPGQGLRLIYYSQIVNDFQKGDIAEGYSVSREKKESFPLTVTSAQKNPTAFYLCASRTVDKHSYEQYFGPGTRLTVT.

The rearrangement links TRBV3-1 (or the pseudogene TRBV3-2) to TRBJ2-2; possible D gene TRBD2, 5 bases. The CDR3 consists of 13 residues. From germline, CDR1 is LGHDT and CDR2 YNNKEL (reference sequence). V lost 0 bases, J lost 6 bases, and 5 bases lay in between. DNA of the CDR3: TGTGCCAGCAGCCAAGACGGGGCCGGGGAGCTGTTTTTT. Protein product: CASSQDGAGELFF.

This chain joins TRBV18 and TRBJ1-1; 9 bases agree with TRBD1. The germline gives CDR1 KGHSH, CDR2 LQKENI. The CDR3 is made up of 19 amino acids. Trimming at V came to 6 bases and at J to 0 bases, leaving 17 bases not matched to a gene. The DNA for the CDR3 is TGTGCCAGCTCGTCCCAGACCAGGGACAGGGATTATATGAACACTGAAGCTTTCTTT. It codes for CASSSQTRDRDYMNTEAFF.

The genes are TRBV18 and TRBJ1-3, with a weak D call TRBD1 (5 bases). The V end lost 4 bases, the J end lost 0 bases, and 10 bases lay between the germline ends. Germline CDR1 KGHSH, CDR2 LQKENI. The CDR3 totals 15 residues. Here the CDR3 reads CASSRQSDSGNTIYF. CDR3 DNA sequence: TGTGCCAGCTCACGACAGTCAGACTCTGGAAACACCATATATTTT.

The chain links TRBV5-1 to TRBJ2-7, with 7 nucleotides matching TRBD1. With 4 bases clipped from V and 0 bases from J, the junction kept 7 bases outside the gene matches. CDR1 and CDR2 (germline): SGHRS, YFSETQ. The CDR3 contains 15 residues. The CDR3 bases are TGCGCCAGCAGCCTAGGACAGGCCTCCTCCTACGAGCAGTACTTC. Translated: CASSLGQASSYEQYF.

The rearrangement joins TRBV4-3 to TRBJ2-5; 8 nucleotides align to TRBD1. The CDR3 has 15 residues. The V and J ends lost 1 base and 3 bases, in that order; junction bases with no gene match: 4. Germline loops: CDR1 LGHNA, CDR2 YSLEER. The CDR3: CASSQGTGSKETQYF. CDR3 sequence (DNA): TGCGCCAGCAGCCAAGGGACAGGGTCGAAAGAGACCCAGTACTTC.

The rearrangement uses TRBV10-3 and TRBJ2-5, with 12 bases lining up with TRBD2. This CDR3 has 16 residues. Germline-derived CDR1 and CDR2 are ENHRY and SYGVKD. V dropped 0 bases and J dropped 2; count of bases not matched to a gene: 1. CDR3 bases: TGTGCCATCAGTGAGTCGACTAGCGGGGGACAAGAGACCCAGTACTTC. As protein: CAISESTSGGQETQYF.

The V call is TRBV24-1, the J call TRBJ1-1, with 9 bases matching TRBD1. V lost 4 bases, J lost 8 bases, and 10 bases stayed unmatched. From germline, CDR1 is KGHDR and CDR2 SFDVKD. The CDR3 has 15 residues. CDR3 sequence: CATSDLRTGGREAFF. In nucleotides, the CDR3 is TGTGCCACCAGTGACTTACGCACAGGGGGCAGGGAAGCTTTCTTT.

This clone was recorded only once. The chain combines TRBV6-5 with TRBJ1-5, with 9 nucleotides matching TRBD1. Germline assignment: CDR1 MNHEY and CDR2 SVGAGI. This CDR3 comprises 15 residues. The V and J ends lost 2 bases and 7 bases, in that order; junction bases with no gene match: 6. CDR3 sequence (DNA): TGTGCCAGCAGTTACACTCGGACAGGGGAACAGCCCCAGCATTTT. This codes for CASSYTRTGEQPQHF.

The chain links TRBV4-1 to TRBJ2-7; possible D gene TRBD2, 6 bases. Per germline, CDR1 MGHRA and CDR2 YSYEKL. The CDR3 is made up of 19 amino acids. With 0 bases removed from V and 0 bases from J, the gap between germline ends came to 21 bases. The CDR3 DNA is TGCGCCAGCAGCCAAGAAAGCCTACTGGGGGACTCCAGCTCCTACGAGCAGTACTTC. Translation gives CASSQESLLGDSSSYEQYF.

This clone came up a few times. V gene TRBV30 combines with J gene TRBJ1-1; tentatively, D is TRBD1 (5 bases). The CDR3 runs to 11 residues. Trimming shortened V by 7 bases and J by 0 bases, and 6 bases separated the two germline ends. Germline V gene data show CDR1 as GTSNPN and CDR2 as SVGIG (reference sequence). CDR3 protein: CALGVNTEAFF. Here the CDR3 DNA reads TGTGCCTTAGGGGTGAACACTGAAGCTTTCTTT.

The chain employs TRBV11-1 and TRBJ2-1; no definite D call. V was clipped by 3 bases and J by 4 bases, with 7 bases between them. This CDR3 comprises 13 residues. CDR1 is SGHAT and CDR2 is FQDESV in the germline V gene (reference sequence). CDR3 nucleotides: TGTGCCAGCAGCTTGAGAACTTACAATGAGCAGTTCTTC. Protein: CASSLRTYNEQFF. Based on the CDR3 plus reference TRBV11-1 and TRBJ2-1, the full variable domain is EAEVAQSPRYKITEKSQAVAFWCDPISGHATLYWYRQILGQGPELLVQFQDESVVDDSQLPKDRFSAERLKGVDSTLKIQPAELGDSAMYLCASSLRTYNEQFFGPGTRLTVL.

The sample holds one count of this clone. This chain uses TRBV28 with TRBJ2-1; tentatively, D is TRBD2 (5 bases). Trimming took off 7 bases at V and 2 bases at J, with 15 bases between the two ends. Germline assignment: CDR1 MDHEN and CDR2 SYDVKM. This CDR3 spans 15 amino acids. DNA for the CDR3: TGTGCCAGCATACCGGCGGGCGTCACCTACAATGAGCAGTTCTTC. Its protein product is CASIPAGVTYNEQFF.

The chain joins TRBV7-2 to TRBJ1-1; 7 nucleotides align to TRBD1. Trimming removed 1 base from V and 3 bases from J; junction bases left unmatched: 14. Germline lookup yields CDR1 SGHTA and CDR2 FQGNSA. CDR3 length: 18 amino acids. Here the CDR3 reads CASSLVPPIDRADTEAFF. DNA of the CDR3: TGTGCCAGCAGCTTAGTGCCCCCCATAGACAGGGCGGACACTGAAGCTTTCTTT.

The chain employs TRBV21-1 and TRBJ2-5; the tabulated D call, TRBD2, remains unverified against the DNA. TRBV21-1 is a recognized pseudogene. The CDR3 is made up of 12 amino acids. CDR3 amino acids: CASSKHPGTTNF. The CDR3 DNA reads as TGTGCCAGCAGCAAGCACCCCGGGACTACCAACTTC.

This chain uses TRBV5-6 with TRBJ2-1; TRBD2 matches at 7 bases. The CDR3 totals 15 residues. The germline CDR1 and CDR2 sequences are SGHDT and YYEEEE. V shed 2 bases and J 3 bases; nucleotides not matched to a gene: 5. The chain's CDR3 is CASSFTSVHYNEQFF. CDR3 bases: TGTGCCAGCAGCTTTACTAGCGTACACTACAATGAGCAGTTCTTC.

This chain uses TRBV6-5 with TRBJ1-2; 8 bases line up with TRBD1. The V gene end was trimmed by 0 bases and the J gene end by 2 bases; junction bases not matched to a gene: 5. The CDR3 is 16 residues long. CDR1 is MNHEY and CDR2 is SVGAGI in the germline V gene. The CDR3 here is CASSYSGTGLNYGYTF. The CDR3 DNA follows: TGTGCCAGCAGTTACTCAGGGACAGGCCTCAACTATGGCTACACCTTC.

The chain combines TRBV7-6 with TRBJ2-7; D possibly corresponds to TRBD1 (7 bases). The V end was cut by 1 base, the J end by 4 bases, with 14 bases between. Germline V CDR1 and CDR2: SGHVS, FNYEAQ. This CDR3 is 15 amino acids long. The CDR3 nucleotides are TGTGCCAGCAGCTTAGTAGGGCAGGGGGGTTACGAGCAGTACTTC. Protein: CASSLVGQGGYEQYF.

This chain links TRBV14 with TRBJ1-1; no clear D gene. The V gene's germline CDR1 is SGHDN and CDR2 FVKESK. The CDR3 consists of 14 residues. The germline V and J ends were trimmed by 1 base and 3 bases, with 9 bases remaining between them. The CDR3 spells CASSQVSVDTEAFF. CDR3 bases: TGTGCCAGCAGCCAAGTTTCGGTTGACACTGAAGCTTTCTTT. Combining the CDR3 with reference TRBV14 and TRBJ1-1 gives the whole variable domain EAGVTQFPSHSVIEKGQTVTLRCDPISGHDNLYWYRRVMGKEIKFLLHFVKESKQDESGMPNNRFLAERTGGTYSTLKVQPAELEDSGVYFCASSQVSVDTEAFFGQGTRLTVV.

The V gene is TRBV28, the J gene TRBJ2-7, with TRBD2 matching over 7 bases. In germline, CDR1 is MDHEN, CDR2 SYDVKM. There are 16 residues in the CDR3. Trimming took 7 bases from V and 2 from J; bases not matched to a gene: 14. CDR3 bases: TGTGCCAGCACCTCTTCTTGGGCTAGCGGACCCTACGAGCAGTACTTC. It translates to CASTSSWASGPYEQYF.

This sequence joins TRBV27 and TRBJ1-6; the D is unclear. Germline V gives CDR1 MNHEY, CDR2 SMNVEV (reference sequence). Trimming removed 7 bases from V and 7 bases from J, with 8 bases in between. The CDR3 covers 12 residues. The CDR3 is CASMEFNSPLHF. The CDR3, as DNA: TGTGCCAGCATGGAGTTCAATTCACCCCTCCACTTT.

The V call is TRBV7-2, the J call TRBJ2-5; 7 nucleotides match TRBD1. The CDR3 contains 13 residues. The ends lost 1 base at V and 9 bases at J; junction bases unmatched: 5. Per germline, CDR1 SGHTA and CDR2 FQGNSA. CDR3 nucleotide sequence: TGTGCCAGCAGCTTAGGACAGGGAAGGGCCCAGTACTTC. Its translation: CASSLGQGRAQYF.

This sequence joins TRBV5-1 and TRBJ1-1, with a possible D match to TRBD1 (6 bases). Germline lookup yields CDR1 SGHRS and CDR2 YFSETQ. V lost 4 bases and J 1 base, leaving 11 bases between the germline ends. This CDR3 region has 14 residues. DNA for the CDR3: TGCGCCAGCAGCGTTCAACAGGGGAACACTGAAGCTTTCTTT. It is translated as CASSVQQGNTEAFF.